This T cell receptor (beta chain) appears in the sequencing data of a study of read filtering for tumor transcriptome and immune sequencing. Study-level background: R-ISS stage counts were eight or nine for I, roughly 15 for II, 7 for III. RNA-seq yielded only roughly 85 to 1,400 TCR reads, IR-seq about 3.5 to 11 million. DNase treatment preceded whole-transcriptome library preparation. Study results and limitations: Even smaller IR-seq throughput identified most shared clonotypes.

Points on this clonotype: Its target is not known.

The CDR3 contains 13 residues. After removal of 9 bases from V and 8 bases from J, the junction contained 8 bases not matched to a gene. Germline V lookup: CDR1 SGHDN, CDR2 FVKESK. Molecular barcoded adaptors covering alpha/delta and beta/gamma chains were used on 400 ng RNA. One entry per CDR3 protein, called by TCRdb with MiXCR from the reads. The repertoire holds 100,000 to 150,000 distinct CDR3 sequences, 10% to 15% seen once, with approximately 11% in the top ten. The source is a donor at least 40 years old with multiple myeloma. The rearrangement joins TRBV14 to TRBJ2-3, with TRBD2 matching over 10 bases. Material for sequencing was a population of CD138-negative cells sorted from bone marrow. CDR3: CARKREGLRTQYF. The DNA of the CDR3 is TGTGCCAGAAAGCGGGAGGGCCTTCGTACGCAGTATTTT.